This T cell receptor (beta chain) is from a study of shared clonotypes between healthy human individuals. Study at large: For every donor, three CD4 naive, three CD4 memory, two CD8 naive and one CD8 memory plates were used.

Points on this clone: What it binds is unknown.

Regarding the study as a whole: Between a few donors, naive CD4 clonotypes were shared at a level of about 5%. With few donors, the genetic and exposure-history diversity represented was limited. Generation probabilities of non-shared clonotypes were lower (relative to those shared by all four donors).

Profiled with immunoSEQ multiplex PCR; TCRdb holds only in-frame clones, not every one. The sample consists of a few million clones, around 95% of them appearing once. This sequence originates from a man aged 18 to 29 in good health. Sequenced material: naive CD4+ T cells sorted from blood. The sample's subset: CD45RA+ positively selected.

This CDR3 is CASSPGITSGEQYF. The CDR3 coding sequence is TGTGCCAGCTCACCAGGAATAACTAGCGGGGAACAGTACTTC. This chain uses TRBV18 with TRBJ2-7; 10 nucleotides align to TRBD2. V lost 2 bases to trimming and J lost 10 bases; unmatched junction nucleotides: 8. In germline, CDR1 is KGHSH, CDR2 LQKENI. The CDR3 is 14 residues long.